A selection of T cell receptor beta chains follows, all from one sample in a study of pediatric ulcerative colitis. Using immunoSEQ multiplex PCR, the repertoire was profiled, and TCRdb retains in-frame clones only, with some absent. The sample includes around 16,000 clones, roughly 80% of them seen just once. The specimen sequenced was gut tissue. These receptors originate from a boy aged 10-17 years who was a control in a study of pediatric ulcerative colitis. Each CDR3 is given without its conserved first and last residue. Fields, in order: V gene, clone size, J gene, CDR3 protein. A clone size is listed for some rows: how often the clone was seen (once, few, many), or a class if it is expanded.

TRBV5-5,.,TRBJ1-2,ASRPRAPYGYT
TRBV7-2,.,TRBJ1-1,ASSLVGQDREAF
TRBV29-1,.,TRBJ2-2,SVGGQGNGELF
TRBV5-1,.,TRBJ1-1,ASSLWDMNTEAF
TRBV5-4,.,TRBJ2-7,ASSLTSGSTRLSYEQY
TRBV11-2,.,TRBJ1-2,ASSLSGPSPYGYT
TRBV6-1,.,TRBJ2-7,ASSYLRQQY
TRBV2,.,TRBJ1-2,ASSGGGFGGYT
TRBV25-1,.,TRBJ2-5,ASSESQGLGETQY
TRBV4-1,.,TRBJ1-4,ASSQDLLPNEKLF
TRBV30,.,TRBJ1-1,AWSRTGLDTEAF
TRBV28,.,TRBJ1-1,ASSLPGVEAEAF
TRBV19,.,TRBJ2-7,ASSITSGSYEQY
TRBV19,.,TRBJ1-1,ASSMSDSNTEAF
TRBV29-1,.,TRBJ2-1,SARYNEQF
TRBV11-2,.,TRBJ1-2,ASSLDGGPNYGYT
TRBV7-2,once,TRBJ2-1,ASSLVSQGNYNEQF
TRBV5-4,.,TRBJ2-3,ASSLRVTDTQY
TRBV6-6,.,TRBJ1-6,ASSYRAPHNSPLH
TRBV13,once,TRBJ2-7,ASSYPSGTGSYEQY
TRBV11-2,few,TRBJ1-4,ASSLGDSRARLV
TRBV11-1,.,TRBJ1-1,ASSVPGQKHTEAF
TRBV4-3,.,TRBJ1-6,ASSQDAFGTVYNSPLH
TRBV7-3,.,TRBJ2-5,ASSLNKGAETQY
TRBV5-6,.,TRBJ2-1,ASSLVTSVEQF
TRBV7-9,.,TRBJ1-1,ASSSRVGRDTEAF
TRBV9,.,TRBJ1-6,ASSVRQTNSPLH
TRBV19,.,TRBJ2-7,ASSTDPAISYEQY
TRBV15,few,TRBJ2-7,ATSRDKGYEQY
TRBV14,.,TRBJ2-5,ASAPRQETQY
TRBV2,.,TRBJ2-1,ASSATGPANEQF
TRBV28,.,TRBJ2-3,ASSARQGSHTQY
TRBV28,.,TRBJ2-7,ASSFERRNYFNEQY